The 10 T cell receptor beta chains reported below all come from one sample, sequenced in a study of T cells in Graves' hyperthyroidism and ophthalmopathy. Amplification of TCR beta CDR3 regions was performed using RNA transcripts as template. The HTBI primer set was used in a first-round RT-PCR of the TCR CDR3. TCRdb redid the calling of the multiplex PCR reads with MiXCR, one entry per CDR3 protein. Of about 290,000 distinct CDR3 sequences in the sample, roughly 19% are singletons; the top ten hold approximately 35%. Source material: blood. These TCRs come from a man aged 45-60 years with Graves' ophthalmopathy.

This clonotype has a count of ten or more. The V and J genes are TRBV28 and TRBJ2-7; D ambiguous. The V end lost 2 bases, the J end lost 2 bases, and 22 bases lay between the germline ends. In germline, CDR1 is MDHEN, CDR2 SYDVKM. The length of the CDR3 is 18 residues. The CDR3 bases are TGTGCCAGCAGTTTACACGTCTCCACCGACTCGGTTACCTACGAGCAGTACTTC. Encoded protein: CASSLHVSTDSVTYEQYF.

As concerns this clonotype: The junction shows a germline mismatch at one end, possibly a read error. The rearrangement joins TRBV15 to TRBJ2-3; 8 bases map to TRBD1. This CDR3 spans 14 amino acids. Looked up from germline, CDR1 is LNHNV and CDR2 is YYDKDF (reference sequence). CDR3 amino acids: CAISMSGGIDTQYF. CDR3 DNA sequence: TGTGCCATCAGCATGTCAGGGGGCATCGATACGCAGTATTTT.

The chain combines TRBV13 with TRBJ1-6, with no clear D. Trimming stripped 5 bases from V and 6 bases from J, with 17 bases between. The CDR3 extends over 16 amino acids. The germline V gene has CDR1 PRHDT and CDR2 FYEKMQ (reference sequence). The DNA of the CDR3 is TGTGCCAGCAGCAACCCAGGAGCAGTCAGTAATTCACCCCTCCACTTT. This encodes CASSNPGAVSNSPLHF.

DNA for the CDR3: TGTGCCAGCAGTTTGAATGGGAATGAGCAGTTCTTC. Residues: CASSLNGNEQFF. This sequence joins TRBV27 and TRBJ2-1; D gene uncertain. This CDR3 is 12 amino acids long. Germline V CDR1 and CDR2: MNHEY, SMNVEV (reference sequence). Trimming took 3 bases from V and 7 from J, leaving 7 bases between them.

The chain is built from TRBV5-1 and TRBJ2-7; TRBD1 agrees at 8 bases. The CDR3 totals 15 residues. The germline V gene encodes CDR1 SGHRS and CDR2 YFSETQ. V was clipped by 4 bases and J by 4 bases; unmatched bases: 10. CDR3 region: CASSPGQGYRYEQYF. For the CDR3, the DNA is TGCGCCAGCAGCCCTGGACAGGGATATCGGTACGAGCAGTACTTC. Using reference TRBV5-1 and TRBJ2-7 for the parts outside the CDR3, the full variable domain is KAGVTQTPRYLIKTRGQQVTLSCSPISGHRSVSWYQQTPGQGLQFLFEYFSETQRNKGNFPGRFSGRQFSNSRSEMNVSTLELGDSALYLCASSPGQGYRYEQYFGPGTRLTVT.

This clonotype has a count of ten or more. The chain is built from TRBV2 and TRBJ2-7; D possibly corresponds to TRBD2 (5 bases). This CDR3 contains 17 residues. The germline V gene has CDR1 SNHLY and CDR2 FYNNEI. V lost 2 bases and J lost 5, with 22 bases in between. The CDR3, as DNA: TGTGCCAGCAGTGAACACGGTGATGGTTGGGAGAGCGACGAGCAGTACTTC. Translating gives CASSEHGDGWESDEQYF.

This clonotype was found many times. This chain uses TRBV20-1 with TRBJ2-7; a weak D match, TRBD2 (6 bases). Trimming cost V 4 bases and J 3 bases, with 16 bases left between them. The CDR3 length is 14 residues. Germline values: CDR1 DFQATT, CDR2 SNEGSKA (reference sequence). The CDR3 DNA follows: TGCAGTGCTATTAGCGGCGGTTGGGGCTACGAGCAGTACTTC. It specifies CSAISGGWGYEQYF.

This clonotype was counted ten times or more. The chain employs TRBV5-1 and TRBJ2-1; 8 bases match TRBD1. This CDR3 has 16 amino acids. The V segment lost 4 bases and the J segment 5 bases; nucleotides outside the gene matches: 11. CDR1 and CDR2 (germline): SGHRS, YFSETQ. CDR3: CASSLPRTGTDNEQFF. CDR3 sequence (DNA): TGCGCCAGCAGCCTCCCAAGGACAGGGACCGACAATGAGCAGTTCTTC.

This chain joins TRBV5-1 and TRBJ1-2; no clear D gene. The CDR3 sequence is 14 residues long. The germline V gene has CDR1 SGHRS and CDR2 YFSETQ. V lost 4 bases, J lost 4 bases, and 14 bases lay in between. CDR3 sequence reads: CASSTDPIVYGYTF. The CDR3 DNA follows: TGCGCCAGCAGCACCGATCCGATCGTCTATGGCTACACCTTC.

The chain joins TRBV14 to TRBJ1-1, with D possibly TRBD1 on 6 matching bases. Germline V gives CDR1 SGHDN, CDR2 FVKESK. The CDR3 length is 16 residues. Trimming shortened V by 4 bases and J by 9 bases, and 24 bases separated the two germline ends. The CDR3 reads CASSLTQGQRTSKAFF. The CDR3 region has the DNA TGTGCCAGCAGCCTAACCCAAGGACAGCGAACTTCGAAAGCTTTCTTT. Filled out from reference TRBV14 and TRBJ1-1, the complete variable domain reads EAGVTQFPSHSVIEKGQTVTLRCDPISGHDNLYWYRRVMGKEIKFLLHFVKESKQDESGMPNNRFLAERTGGTYSTLKVQPAELEDSGVYFCASSLTQGQRTSKAFFGQGTRLTVV.